This T cell receptor beta chain was sequenced in a study of blood T cell repertoires in COVID-19. V lost 0 bases to trimming and J lost 3 bases; unmatched junction nucleotides: 3. Germline loops: CDR1 SGDLS, CDR2 YYNGEE. The CDR3 consists of 15 residues. Enrollees, roughly 18 to 95 years old, lived in 24 US areas. Clones were sequenced by immunoSEQ multiplex PCR, and TCRdb holds only the in-frame ones, with some missing. The sample contains roughly 200,000 clones, 70% to 90% of which appear only once. The receptor's source is a man aged 30 to 39 who had recovered from COVID-19. Source material: PBMCs or T cells enriched from blood (not recorded which). This chain connects TRBV9 to TRBJ2-1; the match to TRBD2 covers 7 bases. CDR3: CASSVALADYNEQFF. CDR3 coding DNA: TGTGCCAGCAGCGTAGCTCTAGCGGACTACAATGAGCAGTTCTTC.